This T cell receptor beta chain was observed in a study of OX40 agonist ivuxolimab in advanced cancers. Study information: Given to patients was ivuxolimab, an agonistic anti-OX40 (CD134) antibody.

Autoimmune disease history or systemic immunosuppression led to patient exclusion. Sampled blood was obtained at baseline, cycle 4 day 1, and cycle 7 day 1. Germline V gene sequence: CDR1 MNHEY, CDR2 SVGAGI. Trimming removed 6 bases from V and 4 bases from J, with 7 bases in between. The CDR3 runs to 13 residues. Repertoires were generated with immunoSEQ multiplex PCR, while TCRdb's copy carries only in-frame clones and drops some. The profile shows 31,000 or so clones, roughly 76% of them singletons. For this clone: Antigen specificity is unknown.

The study, taken as a whole, reports: Normalized T-cell clonal expansion was also low in some nonresponders.

The receptor comes from an adult with an advanced solid tumor such as melanoma, head and neck, liver or kidney cancer. Sequenced here: CD4+ or CD8+ T cells sorted from blood, sampled in a trial of the OX40 agonist ivuxolimab. The V and J genes are TRBV6-5 and TRBJ2-6, with D possibly matching TRBD1 (6 bases). The CDR3 reads CASRGAGANVLTF. CDR3 nucleotide sequence: TGTGCCAGCAGGGGGGCCGGGGCCAACGTCCTGACTTTC.